The 2 T cell receptor beta chains below come from one sample, sequenced in a study of T cell responses to AZD1222 COVID-19 vaccine. Some clones are missing from TCRdb's copy, which holds only in-frame ones; the method was immunoSEQ multiplex PCR. Of around 130,000 clones listed, 88% are singletons. Material: peripheral blood, obtained 28 days after the second AZD1222 dose. All receptors come from an adult who received the AZD1222 COVID-19 vaccine.

This chain uses TRBV7-8 with TRBJ1-3; D is ambiguous. There are 13 residues in the CDR3. CDR1 is SGHVS and CDR2 is FQNEAQ in the germline V gene. V dropped 1 base and J dropped 3 bases, with 4 bases sitting between them. CDR3 in DNA: TGTGCCAGCAGCTTAGGCATTGGAAACACCATATATTTT. Amino acid sequence: CASSLGIGNTIYF.

This clone was picked up one time. The chain employs TRBV30 and TRBJ2-7; the D is unclear. Trimming removed 8 bases from V and 5 bases from J, with 10 bases in between. The CDR3 is made up of 10 amino acids. The germline CDR1 and CDR2 sequences are GTSNPN and SVGIG (reference sequence). The CDR3 DNA is TGTGCCAGTCTGGGGAACGAGCAGTACTTC. Its protein is CASLGNEQYF.